Reported below is one T cell receptor beta chain. In the PCR, 60 Vbeta and 13 Jbeta primers were used. Repertoires were generated with immunoSEQ multiplex PCR, while TCRdb's copy carries only in-frame clones and drops some. The profile covers some 130,000 clones, with 77% appearing a single time and over 0.8% taken by the ten largest. V shed 2 bases and J shed 2 bases, with 10 bases lying between them. Germline CDR1 is MNHEY and CDR2 is SMNVEV (reference sequence). This CDR3 is 14 amino acids long. The data belong to a study of cytomegalovirus exposure and HLA in healthy donors. Healthy people donating bone marrow made up the donors.

The clonotype comes from an older woman in good health and CMV-seronegative. The sample was PBMCs. V gene TRBV27 combines with J gene TRBJ2-7; D gene uncertain. This CDR3 is CASSLRSVPYEQYF. Here the CDR3 DNA reads TGTGCCAGCAGTTTACGGAGCGTTCCCTACGAGCAGTACTTC.